Listed here are 6 T cell receptor beta chains from one sample, sequenced in a study of cytomegalovirus exposure and HLA in healthy donors. With 60 Vbeta and 13 Jbeta primers, the PCR was carried out. Generated by immunoSEQ multiplex PCR, the TCRdb table keeps only in-frame clones and is missing some. Among 100,000 or so clones, 65% to 85% were seen once, and the ten largest hold 1.5% to 2%. The sample taken for sequencing was PBMCs. The origin of the receptors is a woman aged 40 to 50 in good health and CMV-seronegative.

This clone was observed a handful of times. Written as DNA, the CDR3 is TGTGCCAGCATGGGCGGGGAGACCCAGTACTTC. The encoded protein is CASMGGETQYF. The rearrangement uses TRBV27 and TRBJ2-5; D perhaps matches TRBD2 (5 bases). V shed 7 bases and J shed 5 bases, with 8 bases lying between them. Germline loops: CDR1 MNHEY, CDR2 SMNVEV (reference sequence). The CDR3 sequence is 11 residues long.

The J gene is TRBJ2-2, the V gene TRBV6-5; 7 bases match TRBD1. The CDR3 sequence is 15 residues long. The germline V gene has CDR1 MNHEY and CDR2 SVGAGI. The V gene end was trimmed by 4 bases and the J gene end by 5 bases; junction bases not matched to a gene: 7. In DNA, the CDR3 is TGTGCCAGCAGTTGGGAGACAGGGCGTACCGGGGAGCTGTTTTTT. The encoded protein is CASSWETGRTGELFF.

This clone has only a few counts. This chain connects TRBV29-1 to TRBJ1-1; D ambiguous. The germline gives CDR1 SQVTM, CDR2 ANQGSEA. V lost 5 bases and J 4 bases, leaving 11 bases between the germline ends. The CDR3 extends over 12 amino acids. The CDR3 DNA sequence: TGCAGCGTTCAGCCAGGAGGCACTGAAGCTTTCTTT. This codes for CSVQPGGTEAFF.

The CDR3 sequence is CASSPRTGGVNTEAFF. Here the CDR3 DNA reads TGTGCCAGCTCACCACGTACAGGGGGCGTAAACACTGAAGCTTTCTTT. The V and J genes are TRBV18 and TRBJ1-1; 9 bases agree with TRBD1. V dropped 1 base and J dropped 2; count of bases not matched to a gene: 5. Germline CDR1 and CDR2: KGHSH and LQKENI. CDR3 length equals 16 residues.

J is TRBJ2-1 and V is TRBV10-3; 9 bases line up with TRBD1. The CDR3 extends over 13 amino acids. CDR1 and CDR2 from the germline V gene are ENHRY and SYGVKD. Trimming cost V 6 bases and J 8 bases; bases outside gene matches: 5. CDR3 bases: TGTGCCATCAGGGGACAGGGAGGCGATGAGCAGTTCTTC. This codes for CAIRGQGGDEQFF.

This chain connects TRBV12-1 to TRBJ2-2; TRBD2 reflects the table's D call only, with no check against the DNA. TRBV12-1 is a pseudogene segment. The CDR3 consists of 17 residues. CDR3 amino acids: CASLEWMYLGLAGELFF. The DNA for the CDR3 is TGTGCCAGCCTCGAATGGATGTACCTAGGATTAGCCGGGGAGCTGTTTTTT.